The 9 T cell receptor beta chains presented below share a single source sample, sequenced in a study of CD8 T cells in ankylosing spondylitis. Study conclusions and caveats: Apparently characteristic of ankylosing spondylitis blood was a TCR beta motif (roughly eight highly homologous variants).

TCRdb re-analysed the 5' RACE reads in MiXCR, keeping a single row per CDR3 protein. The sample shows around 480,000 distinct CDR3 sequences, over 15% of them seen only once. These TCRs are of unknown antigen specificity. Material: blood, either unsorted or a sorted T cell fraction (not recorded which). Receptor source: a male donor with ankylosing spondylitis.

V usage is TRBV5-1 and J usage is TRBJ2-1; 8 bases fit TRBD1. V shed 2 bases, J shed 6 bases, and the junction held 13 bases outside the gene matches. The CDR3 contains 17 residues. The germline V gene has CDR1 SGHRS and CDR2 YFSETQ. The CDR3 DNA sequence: TGCGCCAGCAGCTTTGGACAGGGTGGGAACTCGGGCAATGAGCAGTTCTTC. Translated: CASSFGQGGNSGNEQFF.

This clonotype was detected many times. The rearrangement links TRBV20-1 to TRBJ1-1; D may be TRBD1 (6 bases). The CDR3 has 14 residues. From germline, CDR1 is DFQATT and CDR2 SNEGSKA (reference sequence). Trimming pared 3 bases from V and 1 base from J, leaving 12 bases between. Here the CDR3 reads CSARRGRGNTEAFF. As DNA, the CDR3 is TGCAGTGCTAGGAGGGGCAGGGGGAACACTGAAGCTTTCTTT.

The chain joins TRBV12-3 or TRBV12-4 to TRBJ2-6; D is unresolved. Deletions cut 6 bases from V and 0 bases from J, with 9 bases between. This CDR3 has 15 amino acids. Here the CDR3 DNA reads TGTGCCAGCAGGCCCGAGATCTCTGGGGCCAACGTCCTGACTTTC. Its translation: CASRPEISGANVLTF.

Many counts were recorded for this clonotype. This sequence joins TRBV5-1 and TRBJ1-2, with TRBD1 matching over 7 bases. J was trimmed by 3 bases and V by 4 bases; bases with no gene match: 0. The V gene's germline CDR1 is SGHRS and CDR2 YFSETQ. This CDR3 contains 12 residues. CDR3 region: CASSGTDYGYTF. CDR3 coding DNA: TGCGCCAGCAGCGGGACAGACTATGGCTACACCTTC.

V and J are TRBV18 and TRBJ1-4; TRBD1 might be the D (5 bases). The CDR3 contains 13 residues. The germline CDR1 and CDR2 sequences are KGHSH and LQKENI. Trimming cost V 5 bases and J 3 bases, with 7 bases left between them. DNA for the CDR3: TGTGCCAGCTCAGGAGGGGCTAATGAAAAACTGTTTTTT. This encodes CASSGGANEKLFF.

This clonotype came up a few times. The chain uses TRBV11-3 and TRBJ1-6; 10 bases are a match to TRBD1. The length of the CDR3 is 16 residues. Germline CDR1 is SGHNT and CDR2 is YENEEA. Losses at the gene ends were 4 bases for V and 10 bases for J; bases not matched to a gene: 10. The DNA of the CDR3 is TGTGCCAGCAGCTCCAACCGACAGGGGGCTAAGTCACCCCTCCACTTT. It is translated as CASSSNRQGAKSPLHF.

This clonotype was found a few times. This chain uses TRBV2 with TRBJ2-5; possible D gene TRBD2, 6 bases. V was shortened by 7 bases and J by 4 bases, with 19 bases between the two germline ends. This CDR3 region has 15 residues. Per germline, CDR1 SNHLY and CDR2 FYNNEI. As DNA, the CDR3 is TGTGCCAGCAAACGTCCGGGCGGGATATTAGAGACCCAGTACTTC. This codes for CASKRPGGILETQYF.

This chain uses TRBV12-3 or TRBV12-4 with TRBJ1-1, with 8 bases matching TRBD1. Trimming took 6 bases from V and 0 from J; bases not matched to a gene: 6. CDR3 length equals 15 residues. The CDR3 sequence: CASRQQGELNTEAFF. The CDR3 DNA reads TGTGCCAGCAGGCAACAGGGGGAGCTGAACACTGAAGCTTTCTTT.

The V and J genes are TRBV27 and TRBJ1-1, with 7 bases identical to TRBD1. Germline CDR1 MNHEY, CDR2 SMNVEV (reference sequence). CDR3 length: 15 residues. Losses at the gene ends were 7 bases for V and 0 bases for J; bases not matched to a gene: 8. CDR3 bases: TGTGCCAGCAAGAGGGCAGGGGGGATGAACACTGAAGCTTTCTTT. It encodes CASKRAGGMNTEAFF.